These 3 T cell receptor beta chains were all obtained from the same sample, sequenced in a study of T cells in Graves' hyperthyroidism and ophthalmopathy. There were TCR beta CDR3 regions amplified from RNA transcripts. The TCR CDR3 first-round RT-PCR relied on the HTBI primer set. One entry per CDR3 protein results from TCRdb running MiXCR on the multiplex PCR reads. This sample has almost 600,000 distinct CDR3 sequences, with approximately 15% found just once. The sequencing sample was made of blood. The receptors stem from a woman in her 30s with Graves' hyperthyroidism that later progressed to Graves' ophthalmopathy.

This clonotype was recorded many times. J is TRBJ2-7 and V is TRBV3-1, with D possibly matching TRBD2 (6 bases). V lost 4 bases to trimming and J lost 2 bases, with 12 bases between them. Germline values: CDR1 LGHDT, CDR2 YNNKEL (reference sequence). The CDR3 consists of 14 residues. For the CDR3, the DNA is TGTGCCAGCAGCCCCCGACCGGGAGCCTACGAGCAGTACTTC. Encoded protein: CASSPRPGAYEQYF.

For this clonotype: A much larger clone differs by one base, so this may be a read error. V and J are TRBV15 and TRBJ1-2; D unclear. The V gene's germline CDR1 is LNHNV and CDR2 YYDKDF (reference sequence). The CDR3 totals 16 residues. For the CDR3, the DNA is TGTGTCACCAGCGAGATATCACACGGATCAGCGGATGGCTACACCTTC. It specifies CVTSEISHGSADGYTF.

The chain employs TRBV5-1 and TRBJ2-3, with 7 bases lining up with TRBD2. The CDR3 is 18 amino acids. Germline V gives CDR1 SGHRS, CDR2 YFSETQ. The trim removed 0 bases at V and 4 bases at J, leaving 14 bases unmatched. CDR3 residues: CASSLASGLAVPPDTQYF. The CDR3 DNA reads as TGCGCCAGCAGCTTGGCCTCGGGGCTAGCGGTTCCACCAGATACGCAGTATTTT. Variable domain in full (rest from reference TRBV5-1 and TRBJ2-3): KAGVTQTPRYLIKTRGQQVTLSCSPISGHRSVSWYQQTPGQGLQFLFEYFSETQRNKGNFPGRFSGRQFSNSRSEMNVSTLELGDSALYLCASSLASGLAVPPDTQYFGPGTRLTVL.